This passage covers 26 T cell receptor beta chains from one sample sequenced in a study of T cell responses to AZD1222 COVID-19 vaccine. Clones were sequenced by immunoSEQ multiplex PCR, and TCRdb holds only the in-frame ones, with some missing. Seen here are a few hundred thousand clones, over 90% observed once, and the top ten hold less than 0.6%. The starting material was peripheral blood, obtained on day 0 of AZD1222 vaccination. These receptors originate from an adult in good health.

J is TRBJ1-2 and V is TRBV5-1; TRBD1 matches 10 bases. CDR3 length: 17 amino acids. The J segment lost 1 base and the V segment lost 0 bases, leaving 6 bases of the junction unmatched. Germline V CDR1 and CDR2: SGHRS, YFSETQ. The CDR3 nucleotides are TGCGCCAGCAGCTTGGGGACAGGGGGACCGATTAACTATGGCTACACCTTC. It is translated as CASSLGTGGPINYGYTF.

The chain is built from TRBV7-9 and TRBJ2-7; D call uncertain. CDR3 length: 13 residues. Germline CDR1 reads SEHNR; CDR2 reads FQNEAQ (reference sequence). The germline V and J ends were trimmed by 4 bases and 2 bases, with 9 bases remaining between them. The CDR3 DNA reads TGTGCCAGCAGCTCGACGGATGCCTACGAGCAGTACTTC. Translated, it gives CASSSTDAYEQYF.

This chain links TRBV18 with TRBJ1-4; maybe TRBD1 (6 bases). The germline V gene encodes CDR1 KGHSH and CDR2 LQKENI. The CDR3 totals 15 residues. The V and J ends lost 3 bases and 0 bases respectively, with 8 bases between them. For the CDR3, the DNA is TGTGCCAGCTCACCCCAGGGGACAACTAATGAAAAACTGTTTTTT. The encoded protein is CASSPQGTTNEKLFF.

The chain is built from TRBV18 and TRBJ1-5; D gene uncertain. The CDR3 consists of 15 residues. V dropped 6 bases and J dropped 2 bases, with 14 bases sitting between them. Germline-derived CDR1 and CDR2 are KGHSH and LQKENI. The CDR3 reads CASSPTHTGNQPQHF. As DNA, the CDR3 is TGTGCCAGCTCTCCGACCCACACCGGCAATCAGCCCCAGCATTTT.

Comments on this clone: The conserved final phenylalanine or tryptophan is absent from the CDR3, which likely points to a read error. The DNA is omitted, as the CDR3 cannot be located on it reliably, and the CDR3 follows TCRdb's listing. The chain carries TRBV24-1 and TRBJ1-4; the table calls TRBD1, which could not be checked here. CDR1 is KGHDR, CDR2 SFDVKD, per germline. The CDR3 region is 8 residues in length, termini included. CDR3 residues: CATSDLGP.

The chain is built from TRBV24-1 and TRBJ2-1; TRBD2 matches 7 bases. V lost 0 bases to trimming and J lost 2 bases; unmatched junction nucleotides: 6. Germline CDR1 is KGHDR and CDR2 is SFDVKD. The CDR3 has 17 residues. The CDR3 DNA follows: TGTGCCACCAGTGATTTGCCCCGAGCGGGGACCTACAATGAGCAGTTCTTC. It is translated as CATSDLPRAGTYNEQFF.

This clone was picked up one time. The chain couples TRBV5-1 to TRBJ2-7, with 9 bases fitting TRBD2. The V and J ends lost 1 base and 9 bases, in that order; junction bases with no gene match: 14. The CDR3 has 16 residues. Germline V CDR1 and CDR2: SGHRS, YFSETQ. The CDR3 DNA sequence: TGCGCCAGCAGCTTGATGCAGACTAGCGGATTCCGTAGGCAGTACTTC. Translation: CASSLMQTSGFRRQYF.

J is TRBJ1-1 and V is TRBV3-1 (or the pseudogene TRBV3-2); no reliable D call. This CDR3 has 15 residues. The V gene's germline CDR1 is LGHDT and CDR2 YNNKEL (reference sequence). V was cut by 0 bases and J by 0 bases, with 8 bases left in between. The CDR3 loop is CASSQDRALNTEAFF. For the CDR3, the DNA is TGTGCCAGCAGCCAAGATCGGGCGTTGAACACTGAAGCTTTCTTT.

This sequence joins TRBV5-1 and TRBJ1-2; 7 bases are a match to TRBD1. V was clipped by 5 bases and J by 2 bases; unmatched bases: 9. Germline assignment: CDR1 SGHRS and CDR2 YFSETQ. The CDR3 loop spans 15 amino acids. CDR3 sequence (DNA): TGCGCCAGCAGTCAACAGGGGTTGGTCAACTATGGCTACACCTTC. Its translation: CASSQQGLVNYGYTF.

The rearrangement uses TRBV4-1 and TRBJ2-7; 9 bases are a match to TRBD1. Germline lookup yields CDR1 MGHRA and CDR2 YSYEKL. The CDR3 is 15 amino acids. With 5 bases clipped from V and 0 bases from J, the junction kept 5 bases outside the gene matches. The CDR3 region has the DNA TGCGCCAGCAGCACCGGGACAGGGATCTCCTACGAGCAGTACTTC. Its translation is CASSTGTGISYEQYF.

CDR3 DNA sequence: TGTGCCAGCAGACCATCTAGCGGGGGGGCCTATGAGCAGTTCTTC. Amino acids: CASRPSSGGAYEQFF. The chain links TRBV6-7 to TRBJ2-1, with TRBD2 matching 12 bases. TRBV6-7 is sorted into the ORF group, with uncertain function. The ends lost 6 bases at V and 8 bases at J; junction bases unmatched: 8. CDR3 size: 15 residues.

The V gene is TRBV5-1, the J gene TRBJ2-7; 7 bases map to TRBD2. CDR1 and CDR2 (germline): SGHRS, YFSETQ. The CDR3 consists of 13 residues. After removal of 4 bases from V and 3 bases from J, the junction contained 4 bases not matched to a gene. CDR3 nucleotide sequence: TGCGCCAGCAGCGGACCTAGCGGCTACGAGCAGTACTTC. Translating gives CASSGPSGYEQYF.

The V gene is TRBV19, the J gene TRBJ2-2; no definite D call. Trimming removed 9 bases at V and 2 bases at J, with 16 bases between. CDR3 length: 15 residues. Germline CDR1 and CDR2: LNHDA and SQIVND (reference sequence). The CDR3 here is CASNTPGRNTGELFF. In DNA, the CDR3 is TGTGCCAGCAATACACCAGGACGCAACACCGGGGAGCTGTTTTTT.

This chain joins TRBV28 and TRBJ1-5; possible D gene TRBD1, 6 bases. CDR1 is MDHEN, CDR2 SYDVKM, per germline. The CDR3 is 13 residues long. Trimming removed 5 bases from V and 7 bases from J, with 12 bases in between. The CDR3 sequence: CASSPPGGQPQHF. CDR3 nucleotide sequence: TGTGCCAGCAGTCCCCCGGGGGGCCAGCCCCAGCATTTT.

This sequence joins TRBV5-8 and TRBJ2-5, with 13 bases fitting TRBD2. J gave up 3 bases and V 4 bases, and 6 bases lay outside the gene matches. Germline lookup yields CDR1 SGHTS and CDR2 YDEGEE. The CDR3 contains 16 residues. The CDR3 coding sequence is TGTGCCAGCAGCGCAGGACTAGCGGGGGCCAAAGAGACCCAGTACTTC. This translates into CASSAGLAGAKETQYF. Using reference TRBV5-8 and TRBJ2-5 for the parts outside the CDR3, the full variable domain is EAGVTQSPTHLIKTRGQQATLRCSPISGHTSVYWYQQALGLGLQFLLWYDEGEERNRGNFPPRFSGRQFPNYSSELNVNALELEDSALYLCASSAGLAGAKETQYFGPGTRLLVL.

In DNA, the CDR3 is TGTGCCAGCAGCTTCGGGGGAGTCGTCTACGAGCAGTACTTC. Its translation: CASSFGGVVYEQYF. The chain carries TRBV5-8 and TRBJ2-7; maybe TRBD2 (6 bases). This CDR3 region has 14 residues. Trimming stripped 2 bases from V and 3 bases from J, with 12 bases between. Per germline, CDR1 SGHTS and CDR2 YDEGEE.

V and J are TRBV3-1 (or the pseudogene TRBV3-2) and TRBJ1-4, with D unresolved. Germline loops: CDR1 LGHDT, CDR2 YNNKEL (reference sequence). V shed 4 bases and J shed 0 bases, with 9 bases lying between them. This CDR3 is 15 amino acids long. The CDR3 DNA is TGTGCCAGCAGCCCTGGGTATTCAACTAATGAAAAACTGTTTTTT. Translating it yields CASSPGYSTNEKLFF.

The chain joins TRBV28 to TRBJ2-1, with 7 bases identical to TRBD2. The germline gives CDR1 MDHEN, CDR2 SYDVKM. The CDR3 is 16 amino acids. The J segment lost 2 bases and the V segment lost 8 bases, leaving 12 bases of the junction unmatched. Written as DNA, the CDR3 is TGTGCCAGCGGGGACTATTCCGCCAGTACCTACAATGAGCAGTTCTTC. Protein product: CASGDYSASTYNEQFF.

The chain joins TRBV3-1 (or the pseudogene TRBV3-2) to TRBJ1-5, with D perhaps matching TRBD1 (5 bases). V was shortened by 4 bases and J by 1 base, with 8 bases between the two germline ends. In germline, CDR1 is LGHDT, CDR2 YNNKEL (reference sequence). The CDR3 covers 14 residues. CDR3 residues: CASSRGESNQPQHF. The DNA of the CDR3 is TGTGCCAGCAGCCGAGGGGAGAGCAATCAGCCCCAGCATTTT.

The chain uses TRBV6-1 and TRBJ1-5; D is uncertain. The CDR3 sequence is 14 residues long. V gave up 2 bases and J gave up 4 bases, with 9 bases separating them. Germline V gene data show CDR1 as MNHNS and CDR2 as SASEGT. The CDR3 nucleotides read TGTGCCAGCAGTGAATTGGACCGGAATCAGCCCCAGCATTTT. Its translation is CASSELDRNQPQHF.

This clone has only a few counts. The CDR3 DNA reads TGTGCCAGCAGTTCACCATCCGGGACAACTAACTATGGCTACACCTTC. Translating it yields CASSSPSGTTNYGYTF. The rearrangement uses TRBV28 and TRBJ1-2; TRBD1 is a possible D gene (6 bases). The CDR3 is 16 residues long. CDR1 and CDR2 (germline): MDHEN, SYDVKM. V lost 4 bases to trimming and J lost 0 bases, with 15 bases between them.

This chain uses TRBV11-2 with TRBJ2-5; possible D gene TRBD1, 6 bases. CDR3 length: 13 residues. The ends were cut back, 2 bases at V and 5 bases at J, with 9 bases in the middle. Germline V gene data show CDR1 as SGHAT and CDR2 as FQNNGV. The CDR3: CASSLNRDETQYF. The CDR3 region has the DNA TGTGCCAGCAGCTTAAACAGGGATGAGACCCAGTACTTC. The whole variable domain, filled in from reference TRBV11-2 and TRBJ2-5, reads EAGVAQSPRYKIIEKRQSVAFWCNPISGHATLYWYQQILGQGPKLLIQFQNNGVVDDSQLPKDRFSAERLKGVDSTLKIQPAKLEDSAVYLCASSLNRDETQYFGPGTRLLVL.

DNA for the CDR3: TGTGCCAGCAGCCCCCAGGGATCCGGCGGCACAGATACGCAGTATTTT. Translation gives CASSPQGSGGTDTQYF. The rearrangement links TRBV7-2 to TRBJ2-3, with D tentatively TRBD1 (5 bases). CDR1 and CDR2 (germline): SGHTA, FQGNSA. Trimming cost V 5 bases and J 1 base, with 16 bases left between them. CDR3 length: 16 amino acids.

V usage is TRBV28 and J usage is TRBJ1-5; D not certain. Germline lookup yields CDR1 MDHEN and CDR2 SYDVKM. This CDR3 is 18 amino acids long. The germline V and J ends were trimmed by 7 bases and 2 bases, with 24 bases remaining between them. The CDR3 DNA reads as TGTGCCAGCATGCTTTTATCGTCGGGCGCCGGGGGCAATCAGCCCCAGCATTTT. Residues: CASMLLSSGAGGNQPQHF.

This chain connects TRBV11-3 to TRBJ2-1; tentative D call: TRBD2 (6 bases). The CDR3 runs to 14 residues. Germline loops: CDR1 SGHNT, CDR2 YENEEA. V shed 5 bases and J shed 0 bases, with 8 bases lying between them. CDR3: CASSISGSYNEQFF. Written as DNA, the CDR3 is TGTGCCAGCAGCATTAGCGGCTCCTACAATGAGCAGTTCTTC.

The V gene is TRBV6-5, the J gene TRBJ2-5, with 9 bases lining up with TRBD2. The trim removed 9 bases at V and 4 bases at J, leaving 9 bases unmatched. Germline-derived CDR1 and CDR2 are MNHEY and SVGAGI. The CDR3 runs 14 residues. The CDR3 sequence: CASAKSGGIETQYF. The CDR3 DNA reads TGTGCCAGTGCTAAAAGCGGGGGGATAGAGACCCAGTACTTC.